A single sample gave rise to the 30 T cell receptor beta chains below, sequenced in a study of T-cell memory formation after mild COVID-19. Each CDR3 protein is one row after TCRdb ran MiXCR on the 5' RACE reads. The table records hundreds of thousands of distinct CDR3 sequences, roughly 20% of them present only once. Sequencing was carried out using PBMCs or a T cell subset sorted from them (not recorded which). These receptors all come from an adult woman who had mild COVID-19 (a few samples of this study predate the infection). Cell type and time point are not known.

The table lists this clonotype with a few counts. The chain uses TRBV7-9 and TRBJ1-5, with 7 bases that match TRBD1. The CDR3 has 17 amino acids. V trimming: 1 base; J trimming: 5 bases; junction bases outside the gene matches: 11. Per germline, CDR1 SEHNR and CDR2 FQNEAQ (reference sequence). Here the CDR3 DNA reads TGTGCCAGCAGCTTAGGAGGTGTCAGGGGGTTATATCAGCCCCAGCATTTT. Translating it yields CASSLGGVRGLYQPQHF.

This clonotype turned up a few times. This rearrangement joins TRBV20-1 to TRBJ2-5; weak D call: TRBD2 (6 bases). Trimming removed 1 base from V and 3 bases from J, with 15 bases in between. CDR1 DFQATT and CDR2 SNEGSKA come from the germline V gene (reference sequence). The CDR3 length is 15 residues. The CDR3 nucleotides read TGCAGTGCTAGAGCCCCCGGGACTGTTAAAGAGACCCAGTACTTC. Translation: CSARAPGTVKETQYF.

The chain uses TRBV7-3 and TRBJ2-5, with D perhaps assigned TRBD1 or TRBD2 (5 bases each). V shed 5 bases and J shed 3 bases, with 10 bases lying between them. The CDR3 extends over 13 amino acids. From germline, CDR1 is SGHTA and CDR2 FQGTGA. DNA for the CDR3: TGTGCCAGCAGCCGGATGGGGGAAGAGACCCAGTACTTC. The encoded protein is CASSRMGEETQYF.

This clonotype was seen repeatedly, ten times or more. The chain carries TRBV5-1 and TRBJ2-5, with 8 bases identical to TRBD2. V shed 0 bases, J shed 5 bases, and the junction held 6 bases outside the gene matches. The germline V gene encodes CDR1 SGHRS and CDR2 YFSETQ. The CDR3 has 15 amino acids. The CDR3 here is CASSLETSAVETQYF. The CDR3, as DNA: TGCGCCAGCAGCTTGGAGACTAGCGCTGTGGAGACCCAGTACTTC.

The chain uses TRBV20-1 and TRBJ1-1, with a weak D call TRBD1 (6 bases). This CDR3 is built from 11 residues. V shed 3 bases and J shed 11 bases, with 13 bases lying between them. The V gene's germline CDR1 is DFQATT and CDR2 SNEGSKA (reference sequence). The CDR3 DNA reads as TGCAGTGCTAGTGGGCTTCAGGGGGCTTTCTTT. Translation: CSASGLQGAFF.

This clonotype was recorded a few times. V is TRBV18 and J is TRBJ2-1; 10 bases line up with TRBD2. The CDR3 runs to 15 residues. The V and J ends lost 2 bases and 5 bases, in that order; junction bases with no gene match: 3. The germline CDR1 and CDR2 sequences are KGHSH and LQKENI. CDR3 sequence: CASSPAGLAHNEQFF. CDR3 bases: TGTGCCAGCTCACCAGCGGGACTAGCGCACAATGAGCAGTTCTTC.

The table lists this clonotype with a few counts. This sequence joins TRBV28 and TRBJ2-5, with a tentative D call TRBD2 (6 bases). The CDR3 is 17 amino acids. Germline V gives CDR1 MDHEN, CDR2 SYDVKM. Trimming cost V 5 bases and J 5 bases, with 24 bases left between them. The CDR3 region has the DNA TGTGCCAGCAGTCTTGCTGGCGCGGTGGGGCGGGATGAGACCCAGTACTTC. Its translation is CASSLAGAVGRDETQYF. The full variable domain, with the rest looked up from reference TRBV28 and TRBJ2-5, is DVKVTQSSRYLVKRTGEKVFLECVQDMDHENMFWYRQDPGLGLRLIYFSYDVKMKEKGDIPEGYSVSREKKERFSLILESASTNQTSMYLCASSLAGAVGRDETQYFGPGTRLLVL.

There are many counts of this clonotype. The chain carries TRBV3-1 and TRBJ1-2; D not resolved. V lost 5 bases and J lost 4, with 14 bases in between. The germline CDR1 and CDR2 sequences are LGHDT and YNNKEL (reference sequence). The CDR3 spans 14 residues. CDR3: CASSFVGSPYGYTF. The CDR3 DNA sequence: TGTGCCAGCAGCTTCGTCGGGTCCCCCTATGGCTACACCTTC.

This chain joins TRBV29-1 and TRBJ1-1; weak D call: TRBD1 (6 bases). The germline V and J ends were trimmed by 6 bases and 1 base, with 12 bases remaining between them. This CDR3 comprises 13 residues. Per germline, CDR1 SQVTM and CDR2 ANQGSEA. In DNA, the CDR3 is TGCAGCGTCACCTGGGGGGCGAACACTGAAGCTTTCTTT. This sequence encodes CSVTWGANTEAFF.

Written as DNA, the CDR3 is TGTGCCAGCAGCGCCCAGGGACAGCGGGAGGTAGAGACCCAGTACTTC. Translated: CASSAQGQREVETQYF. This chain uses TRBV9 with TRBJ2-5, with TRBD2 matching 9 bases. There are 16 residues in the CDR3. Germline V gives CDR1 SGDLS, CDR2 YYNGEE. The trim removed 3 bases at V and 4 bases at J, leaving 10 bases unmatched.

This clonotype has only a few counts. The chain has TRBV25-1 and TRBJ1-1, with TRBD1 matching over 9 bases. Per germline, CDR1 MGHDK and CDR2 SYGVNS. This CDR3 region has 14 residues. V trimming: 6 bases; J trimming: 5 bases; junction bases outside the gene matches: 7. CDR3 in amino acids: CASRSDRGGTEAFF. CDR3 in DNA: TGTGCCAGCAGATCGGACAGGGGAGGGACTGAAGCTTTCTTT.

This clonotype came up many times. The chain is built from TRBV12-3 or TRBV12-4 and TRBJ1-1, with 10 positions matching TRBD1. This CDR3 region has 14 residues. V dropped 5 bases and J dropped 2; count of bases not matched to a gene: 2. Written as DNA, the CDR3 is TGTGCCAGCAGTCGGGACAGGGGAAACACTGAAGCTTTCTTT. This translates into CASSRDRGNTEAFF.

This clonotype was detected a few times. This chain uses TRBV19 with TRBJ2-1, with D tentatively TRBD1 or TRBD2 (6 bases each). The CDR3 length is 17 residues. V lost 6 bases, J lost 6 bases, and 24 bases lay in between. Germline V CDR1 and CDR2: LNHDA, SQIVND (reference sequence). The CDR3 protein is CASSDHRGLALRNEQFF. The CDR3 DNA reads as TGTGCCAGTAGCGATCACCGGGGGCTAGCGCTACGCAATGAGCAGTTCTTC.

This clonotype was observed a handful of times. V and J are TRBV4-2 and TRBJ2-5; 8 bases map to TRBD2. V gave up 0 bases and J gave up 9 bases; unmatched junction bases: 6. Germline CDR1 is LGHNA and CDR2 is YNFKEQ. The CDR3 spans 14 residues. The CDR3 loop is CASSQDQGRGAQYF. In DNA, the CDR3 is TGTGCCAGCAGCCAAGATCAGGGGCGGGGGGCCCAGTACTTC.

This rearrangement joins TRBV15 to TRBJ1-6; 9 nucleotides align to TRBD1. The CDR3 extends over 16 amino acids. CDR1 and CDR2 (germline): LNHNV, YYDKDF (reference sequence). The V segment lost 0 bases and the J segment 9 bases; nucleotides outside the gene matches: 6. CDR3 sequence reads: CATSREGQGLGSPLHF. Here the CDR3 DNA reads TGTGCCACCAGCAGAGAGGGACAGGGTTTGGGTTCACCCCTCCACTTT.

This clonotype turned up a few times. CDR3 DNA sequence: TGCGCCAGCAGCTTGGCCCCGGGCTATGGGGCCAACGTCCTGACTTTC. This gives the protein CASSLAPGYGANVLTF. The chain employs TRBV5-1 and TRBJ2-6; D not certain. The V gene's germline CDR1 is SGHRS and CDR2 YFSETQ. CDR3 length: 16 amino acids. V lost 0 bases to trimming and J lost 3 bases, with 10 bases between them. Together with reference TRBV5-1 and TRBJ2-6, the CDR3 gives the full variable domain: KAGVTQTPRYLIKTRGQQVTLSCSPISGHRSVSWYQQTPGQGLQFLFEYFSETQRNKGNFPGRFSGRQFSNSRSEMNVSTLELGDSALYLCASSLAPGYGANVLTFGAGSRLTVL.

The table lists this clonotype with many counts. This chain uses TRBV18 with TRBJ1-1; TRBD1 aligns across 7 bases. This CDR3 has 16 amino acids. Germline trimming cut 4 bases from V and 1 base from J; bases unmatched to any gene: 9. Germline V gene data show CDR1 as KGHSH and CDR2 as LQKENI. CDR3 nucleotide sequence: TGTGCCAGCTCACATTCACAGGGGCGGGGGAACACTGAAGCTTTCTTT. Encoded protein: CASSHSQGRGNTEAFF. Complete variable domain (other parts from reference TRBV18 and TRBJ1-1): NAGVMQNPRHLVRRRGQEARLRCSPMKGHSHVYWYRQLPEEGLKFMVYLQKENIIDESGMPKERFSAEFPKEGPSILRIQQVVRGDSAAYFCASSHSQGRGNTEAFFGQGTRLTVV.

This clonotype was counted only a few times. The rearrangement uses TRBV5-1 and TRBJ2-3, with 7 positions matching TRBD1. In germline, CDR1 is SGHRS, CDR2 YFSETQ. V was clipped by 6 bases and J by 4 bases; unmatched bases: 11. The CDR3 covers 15 residues. CDR3 protein: CASTSSTGWADTQYF. CDR3 nucleotides: TGCGCCAGCACTTCCTCGACAGGGTGGGCAGATACGCAGTATTTT.

The rearrangement uses TRBV24-1 and TRBJ2-4; 7 bases agree with TRBD1. Germline V gene sequence: CDR1 KGHDR, CDR2 SFDVKD. Germline trimming cut 9 bases from V and 0 bases from J; bases unmatched to any gene: 7. The CDR3 is 15 amino acids. The CDR3 bases are TGTGCCACCTTCGACAGGGACGAAGCCAAAAACATTCAGTACTTC. This sequence encodes CATFDRDEAKNIQYF.

This clonotype turned up a few times. This chain joins TRBV7-2 and TRBJ2-1; TRBD2 matches 10 bases. Germline lookup yields CDR1 SGHTA and CDR2 FQGNSA. V gave up 0 bases and J gave up 10 bases; unmatched junction bases: 12. The CDR3 loop spans 17 amino acids. The CDR3 loop is CASSLAKLAGSKGEQFF. As DNA, the CDR3 is TGTGCCAGCAGCTTAGCGAAACTAGCGGGGTCCAAAGGGGAGCAGTTCTTC. The complete variable domain, with remaining parts taken from reference TRBV7-2 and TRBJ2-1, reads GAGVSQSPSNKVTEKGKDVELRCDPISGHTALYWYRQSLGQGLEFLIYFQGNSAPDKSGLPSDRFSAERTGGSVSTLTIQRTQQEDSAVYLCASSLAKLAGSKGEQFFGPGTRLTVL.

The J gene is TRBJ2-3, the V gene TRBV20-1; 7 positions agree with TRBD1. V shed 6 bases, J shed 1 base, and the junction held 13 bases outside the gene matches. The CDR3 contains 16 residues. Looked up from germline, CDR1 is DFQATT and CDR2 is SNEGSKA (reference sequence). As DNA, the CDR3 is TGCAGTGCCCTACCCCCCTCCGGGACAGGCACAGATACGCAGTATTTT. This encodes CSALPPSGTGTDTQYF.

The chain recombines TRBV12-3 or TRBV12-4 with TRBJ1-2; 11 nucleotides agree with TRBD1. The CDR3 covers 14 residues. V lost 5 bases to trimming and J lost 8 bases; unmatched junction nucleotides: 7. The CDR3 here is CASSKGQGVSGYTF. The CDR3 nucleotides read TGTGCCAGCAGTAAGGGACAGGGGGTTTCGGGCTACACCTTC.

The chain recombines TRBV5-1 with TRBJ2-2; TRBD1 matches 7 bases. Germline V lookup: CDR1 SGHRS, CDR2 YFSETQ. V lost 0 bases, J lost 3 bases, and 5 bases stayed unmatched. The CDR3 contains 16 residues. In DNA form, the CDR3 reads TGCGCCAGCAGCTTGGACGGGACAGAGTACACCGGGGAGCTGTTTTTT. Its translation is CASSLDGTEYTGELFF.

This clonotype was counted many times. This chain links TRBV3-1 with TRBJ2-5; no clear D gene. This CDR3 has 15 residues. The V end was cut by 5 bases, the J end by 4 bases, with 17 bases between. CDR1 and CDR2 from the germline V gene are LGHDT and YNNKEL (reference sequence). This CDR3 reads CASSTPRASAETQYF. The CDR3 coding sequence is TGTGCCAGCAGCACACCCCGGGCGTCGGCAGAGACCCAGTACTTC.

V is TRBV12-3 or TRBV12-4 and J is TRBJ2-5; no clear D gene. V was trimmed by 3 bases and J by 2 bases, leaving 7 bases between them. This CDR3 region has 13 residues. As DNA, the CDR3 is TGTGCCAGCAGTTTGGAGACGCAAGAGACCCAGTACTTC. Translating gives CASSLETQETQYF.

This clonotype appeared a few times. The gene calls are TRBV7-9 and TRBJ2-7; the match to TRBD2 covers 9 bases. The CDR3 has 14 amino acids. Germline CDR1 and CDR2: SEHNR and FQNEAQ (reference sequence). The J segment lost 3 bases and the V segment lost 0 bases, leaving 0 bases of the junction unmatched. The CDR3 sequence is CASSLARGGYEQYF. CDR3 coding DNA: TGTGCCAGCAGCTTAGCGCGGGGGGGCTACGAGCAGTACTTC.

The rearrangement joins TRBV9 to TRBJ2-7, with 8 bases that match TRBD2. Germline V gene data show CDR1 as SGDLS and CDR2 as YYNGEE. The CDR3 loop spans 15 amino acids. V gave up 3 bases and J gave up 3 bases; unmatched junction bases: 8. CDR3 residues: CASSAGLSGSYEQYF. The DNA for the CDR3 is TGTGCCAGCAGCGCCGGACTAAGCGGGAGCTACGAGCAGTACTTC.

The chain links TRBV19 to TRBJ1-6; no clear D. V was pared by 4 bases and J by 6 bases, with 13 bases between. The germline V gene encodes CDR1 LNHDA and CDR2 SQIVND (reference sequence). The CDR3 length is 15 residues. The CDR3 spells CASSKNVGGNSPLHF. For the CDR3, the DNA is TGTGCCAGTAGTAAGAACGTGGGAGGTAATTCACCCCTCCACTTT.

This sequence joins TRBV5-1 and TRBJ1-2; 9 bases fit TRBD1. The CDR3 consists of 16 residues. The V gene's germline CDR1 is SGHRS and CDR2 YFSETQ. The junction had 4 bases not matched to a gene; V was cut back by 0 bases and J by 1 base. CDR3 residues: CASSLAGTGINYGYTF. The CDR3 nucleotides are TGCGCCAGCAGCTTGGCCGGGACAGGGATTAACTATGGCTACACCTTC.

This clonotype was counted between two and nine times. The rearrangement links TRBV19 to TRBJ1-2; D is possibly TRBD1 (6 bases). This CDR3 has 15 residues. Germline lookup yields CDR1 LNHDA and CDR2 SQIVND (reference sequence). V lost 5 bases and J 4 bases, leaving 17 bases between the germline ends. The CDR3 bases are TGTGCCAGTAGTCTCACCCTTACAGGGAGCTATGGCTACACCTTC. This gives the protein CASSLTLTGSYGYTF.